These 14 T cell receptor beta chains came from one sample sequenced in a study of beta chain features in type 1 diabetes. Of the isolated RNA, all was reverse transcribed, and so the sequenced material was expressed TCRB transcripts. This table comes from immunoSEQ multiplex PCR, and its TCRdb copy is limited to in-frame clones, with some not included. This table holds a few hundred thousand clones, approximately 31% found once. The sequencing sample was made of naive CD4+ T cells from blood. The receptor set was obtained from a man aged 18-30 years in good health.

The CDR3, as DNA: TGCAGCGTTAATGCAGCTTCCTCTGGGGCCAACGTCCTGACTTTC. Protein sequence: CSVNAASSGANVLTF. The chain links TRBV29-1 to TRBJ2-6; D not certain. Germline CDR1 is SQVTM and CDR2 is ANQGSEA. Trimming stripped 5 bases from V and 0 bases from J, with 11 bases between. CDR3 size: 15 residues.

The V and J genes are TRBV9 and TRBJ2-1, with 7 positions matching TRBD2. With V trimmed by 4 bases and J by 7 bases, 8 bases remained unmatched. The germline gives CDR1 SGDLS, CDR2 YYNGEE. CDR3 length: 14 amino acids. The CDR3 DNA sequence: TGTGCCAGCAGCCCAAAACCGGGAGGAAATGAGCAGTTCTTC. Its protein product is CASSPKPGGNEQFF.

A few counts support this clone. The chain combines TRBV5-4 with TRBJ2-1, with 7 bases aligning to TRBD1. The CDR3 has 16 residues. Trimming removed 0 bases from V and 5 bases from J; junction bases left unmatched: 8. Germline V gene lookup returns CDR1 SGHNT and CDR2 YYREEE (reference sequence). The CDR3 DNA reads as TGTGCCAGCAGCTTGGCCGCGTCACAGGGGAACAATGAGCAGTTCTTC. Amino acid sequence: CASSLAASQGNNEQFF.

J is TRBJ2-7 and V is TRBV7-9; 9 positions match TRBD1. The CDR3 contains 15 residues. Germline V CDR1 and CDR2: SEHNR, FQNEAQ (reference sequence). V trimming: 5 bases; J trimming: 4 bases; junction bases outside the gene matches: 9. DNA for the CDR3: TGTGCCAGCAGCGGGCCGGGACAGGGTACGTACGAGCAGTACTTC. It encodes CASSGPGQGTYEQYF. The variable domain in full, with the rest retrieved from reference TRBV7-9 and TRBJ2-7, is DTGVSQNPRHKITKRGQNVTFRCDPISEHNRLYWYRQTLGQGPEFLTYFQNEAQLEKSRLLSDRFSAERPKGSFSTLEIQRTEQGDSAMYLCASSGPGQGTYEQYFGPGTRLTVT.

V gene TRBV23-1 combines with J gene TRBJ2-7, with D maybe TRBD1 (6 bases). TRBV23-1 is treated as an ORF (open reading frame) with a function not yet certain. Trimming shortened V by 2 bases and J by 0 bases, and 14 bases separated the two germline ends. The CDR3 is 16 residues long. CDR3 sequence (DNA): TGCGCCAGCAGTCAACGAGACAGGAGGAGCTCCTACGAGCAGTACTTC. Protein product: CASSQRDRRSSYEQYF.

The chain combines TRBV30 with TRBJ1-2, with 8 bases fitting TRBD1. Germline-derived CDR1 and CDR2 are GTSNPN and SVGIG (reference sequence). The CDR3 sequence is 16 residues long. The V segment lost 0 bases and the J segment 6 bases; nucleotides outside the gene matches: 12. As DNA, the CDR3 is TGTGCCTGGAGTGTCGGGAGGGGGACAGGTCGGAATGGCTACACCTTC. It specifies CAWSVGRGTGRNGYTF.

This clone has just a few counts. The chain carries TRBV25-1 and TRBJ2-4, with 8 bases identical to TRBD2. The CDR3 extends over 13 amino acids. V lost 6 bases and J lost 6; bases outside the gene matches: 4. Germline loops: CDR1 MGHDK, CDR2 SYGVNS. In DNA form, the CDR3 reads TGTGCCAGCAGCCGGGCGGGAGGAAACATTCAGTACTTC. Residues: CASSRAGGNIQYF.

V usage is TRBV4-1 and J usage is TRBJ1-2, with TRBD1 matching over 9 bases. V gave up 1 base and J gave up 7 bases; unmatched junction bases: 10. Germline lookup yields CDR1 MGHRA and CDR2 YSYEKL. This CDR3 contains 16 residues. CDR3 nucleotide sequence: TGCGCCAGCAGCCAAGTTGATAACAGGGGGCAGTCTGGCTACACCTTC. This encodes CASSQVDNRGQSGYTF.

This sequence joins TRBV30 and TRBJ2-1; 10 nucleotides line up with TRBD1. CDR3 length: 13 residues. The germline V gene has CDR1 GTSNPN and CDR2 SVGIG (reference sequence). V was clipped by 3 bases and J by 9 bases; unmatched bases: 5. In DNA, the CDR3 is TGTGCCTGGAGCTTACGGGACAGGGGTGAGCAGTTCTTC. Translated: CAWSLRDRGEQFF. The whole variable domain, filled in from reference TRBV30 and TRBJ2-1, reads SQTIHQWPATLVQPVGSPLSLECTVEGTSNPNLYWYRQAAGRGLQLLFYSVGIGQISSEVPQNLSASRPQDRQFILSSKKLLLSDSGFYLCAWSLRDRGEQFFGPGTRLTVL.

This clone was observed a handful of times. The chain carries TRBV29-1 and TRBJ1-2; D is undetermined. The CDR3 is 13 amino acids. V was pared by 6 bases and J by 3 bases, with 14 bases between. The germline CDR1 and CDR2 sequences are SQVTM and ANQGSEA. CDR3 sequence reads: CSVSLGADYGYTF. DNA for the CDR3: TGCAGCGTGTCCCTCGGAGCAGACTATGGCTACACCTTC. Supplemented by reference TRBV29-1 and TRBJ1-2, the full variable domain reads SAVISQKPSRDICQRGTSLTIQCQVDSQVTMMFWYRQQPGQSLTLIATANQGSEATYESGFVIDKFPISRPNLTFSTLTVSNMSPEDSSIYLCSVSLGADYGYTFGSGTRLTVV.

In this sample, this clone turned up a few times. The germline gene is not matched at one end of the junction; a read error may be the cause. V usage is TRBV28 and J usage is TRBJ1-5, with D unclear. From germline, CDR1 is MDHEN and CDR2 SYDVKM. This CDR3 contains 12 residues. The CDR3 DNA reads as TGTGCCAGCAGTCGCCCCGGGAGCAGGAGGCTATTT. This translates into CASSRPGSRRLF. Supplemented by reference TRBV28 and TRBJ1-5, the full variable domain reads DVKVTQSSRYLVKRTGEKVFLECVQDMDHENMFWYRQDPGLGLRLIYFSYDVKMKEKGDIPEGYSVSREKKERFSLILESASTNQTSMYLCASSRPGSRRLFGDGTRLSIL.

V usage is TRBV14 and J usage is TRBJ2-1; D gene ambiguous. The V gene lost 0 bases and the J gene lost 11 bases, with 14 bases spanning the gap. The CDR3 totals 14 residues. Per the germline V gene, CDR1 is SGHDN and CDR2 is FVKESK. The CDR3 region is CASSQEETPPKQFF. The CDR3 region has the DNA TGTGCCAGCAGCCAAGAGGAGACCCCCCCAAAGCAGTTCTTC.

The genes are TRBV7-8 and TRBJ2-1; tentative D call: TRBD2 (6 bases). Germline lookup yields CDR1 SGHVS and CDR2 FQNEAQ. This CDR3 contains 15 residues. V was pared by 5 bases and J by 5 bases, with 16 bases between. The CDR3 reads CASSLGSGLNNEQFF. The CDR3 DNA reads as TGTGCCAGCAGCCTTGGTAGCGGACTCAACAATGAGCAGTTCTTC.

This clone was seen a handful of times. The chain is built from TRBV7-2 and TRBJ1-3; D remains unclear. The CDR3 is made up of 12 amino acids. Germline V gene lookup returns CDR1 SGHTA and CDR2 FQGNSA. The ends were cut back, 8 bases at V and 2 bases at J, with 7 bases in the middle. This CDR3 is CASGGPGNTIYF. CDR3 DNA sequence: TGTGCCAGCGGCGGGCCTGGAAACACCATATATTTT.